The clone carrying this T cell receptor (beta chain) appeared many times. This specimen belongs to a study of Graves' ophthalmopathy and Graves' hyperthyroidism. Trimming took 1 base from V and 8 from J, leaving 15 bases between them. This CDR3 is built from 15 residues. From germline, CDR1 is SEHNR and CDR2 FQNEAQ (reference sequence). RNA transcripts yielded amplified TCR beta CDR3 regions. Second-round multiplex PCR came after a first-round RT-PCR that employed HTBI primers. Via MiXCR, TCRdb re-called the multiplex PCR reads, giving one row per CDR3 protein. The sample has under 350,000 distinct CDR3 sequences, roughly 15% seen once.

V and J are TRBV7-9 and TRBJ2-4; D not certain. The source is an adult man with Graves' ophthalmopathy. Material: peripheral blood. CDR3 protein: CASSLVGSFSDIQYF. CDR3 bases: TGTGCCAGCAGCTTAGTAGGTAGTTTTTCCGACATTCAGTACTTC.